The entry below gives a single T cell receptor (beta chain) sequence along with its context. Authors' analysis steps: Amplification of reference gene primers was used by the study to estimate nucleated cell counts. The table came from immunoSEQ multiplex PCR; TCRdb's copy has only in-frame clones and leaves some out. For V, J and clone size, that table is used; D and trimming come from the DNA. The sample holds about 32,000 clones, about nine tenths seen once. This entry is derived from a study of blood T cell repertoires in COVID-19. Across the whole study: Sites across the United States, Italy and Spain contributed samples from acute and convalescent COVID-19. PBMCs, B-cell-depleted T cells, or T cells were the source of the cDNA or gDNA that made up the material.

This CDR3 spans 16 amino acids. Germline values: CDR1 KGHSH, CDR2 LQKENI. Unmatched junction bases numbered 5, after V lost 2 bases and J lost 2 bases. The gene calls are TRBV18 and TRBJ1-5; 8 nucleotides match TRBD1. The sequenced sample was peripheral blood. This TCR derives from a man in his 60s with acute or convalescent COVID-19. CDR3 loop: CASSPIPGQGNQPQHF. DNA of the CDR3: TGTGCCAGCTCACCAATCCCGGGACAGGGCAATCAGCCCCAGCATTTT.